This entry is about one T cell receptor (beta chain). The specificity of this receptor is unknown. No much larger clonotype is one base removed from it; base qualities were not supplied. These data originate in a study of Ad26.COV2.S vaccination and SARS-CoV-2 variants (dated by TCRdb to about 2021). About the full investigation: Donors in the vaccine arm were drawn from COV1001, a phase I-IIa trial of Ad26.COV2.S in healthy adults that was multicentre, randomized, double-blind and placebo-controlled. The TCR-sequenced set comprised around 30 samples: around 20 Ad26.COV2.S vaccine recipients, 5 placebo recipients and 8 SARS-CoV-2 convalescent individuals. Blinding of investigators to trial group allocation was maintained during experiments and outcome assessment. Trial participants were randomized into five groups of five: low-dose or high-dose Ad26.COV2.S given once or twice, or placebo on both occasions. Ad26.COV2.S was administered intramuscularly at 5 x 10^10 or 1 x 10^11 viral particles, either as a single shot or as two shots given 56 days apart. TCRbeta repertoire sequencing was used to assess the specificity and breadth of SARS-CoV-2-reactive T cell receptors after Ad26.COV2.S vaccination.

The treatment or condition label corresponds to: around 19 received Ad26.COV2.S at low or high dose, single or two shots; 5 received placebo; per-sample allocation not given. For vaccine and placebo recipients, the sequenced repertoires came from samples collected on day 63 after the first injection. Between 29 July and 7 August 2020, Cohort 1b enrolled 25 adults aged 18-55 years at one site in Boston, USA. Ad26.COV2.S was a replication-incompetent adenovirus type 26 vector expressing a prefusion-stabilized SARS-CoV-2 spike protein from the original Wuhan strain. Overall study results and their limits: The study was not powered for comparison of responses between vaccine doses or regimens. Comparable non-spike TCR breadth was observed between vaccine and placebo recipients, consistent with only spike being contained in the vaccine. Substantial breadth of spike-specific CD8+ and CD4+ T cell responses was reported after vaccination. According to the authors, total T cell responses may have been underestimated by the TCR breadth and depth analyses. Compared with placebo recipients, Ad26.COV2.S recipients showed higher spike-specific TCR breadth (P = 0.0014).

TCRbeta CDR3 regions were sequenced with the immunoSEQ Assay. After extraction, genomic DNA underwent amplification by bias-controlled multiplex PCR, followed by high-throughput sequencing. For the original study's pipeline: To quantify the absolute abundance of every unique TCRbeta CDR3 region, sequences were collapsed and filtered. T cell fraction was estimated by normalizing TCRbeta template counts to usable DNA, which was measured by amplifying reference genes present in all nucleated cells. Repertoire TCRs were annotated as SARS-CoV-2-specific by exact matching of V gene, CDR3 amino acid sequence and J gene to a known reactive TCR set. MIRA supplied the reference SARS-CoV-2 TCR set, which was filtered for enrichment in COVID-19-positive ImmuneCODE repertoires so that public or cross-reactive TCRs were removed. Using the MIRA antigens, annotated TCRs were further analysed by specific ORF or by position within an ORF. Breadth was defined as annotated unique rearrangements over total unique productive rearrangements; depth was the summed frequency of those rearrangements. Two-sided Wilcoxon rank-sum tests were applied when comparing TCR breadth between groups. TCRdb's version of the immuneACCESS table is confined to in-frame rearrangements and falls short of the full clone set. An unresolved V gene accounts for under half of the shortfall where checked; the remainder is of unknown origin. V, J and clone size are taken as reported in that table, and D and trimming were inferred from the DNA itself. The sample table holds fewer than 500,000 clones, of which 89% were seen once. The ten biggest clones cover about 2.5% of the sample.

Trimming removed 3 bases from V and 4 bases from J; the gene matches leave 8 bases unexplained. Taken from cysteine to phenylalanine, the CDR3 has 16 residues. The DNA shown is the 48-base CDR3, in frame from base 1. The CDR1 and CDR2 encoded by the germline V gene are KGHDR and SFDVKD. This TCR came from a person between 18 and 65 years old who received the Ad26.COV2.S COVID-19 vaccine or a placebo. The sample was peripheral blood, taken in a trial of Ad26.COV2.S vaccine versus placebo. The chain employs TRBV24-1 and TRBJ2-5, with 9 bases in between that match TRBD1. The CDR3 reads CATSDPLGDRAETQYF. The DNA is TGTGCCACCAGTGATCCCCTCGGGGACAGGGCAGAGACCCAGTACTTC.